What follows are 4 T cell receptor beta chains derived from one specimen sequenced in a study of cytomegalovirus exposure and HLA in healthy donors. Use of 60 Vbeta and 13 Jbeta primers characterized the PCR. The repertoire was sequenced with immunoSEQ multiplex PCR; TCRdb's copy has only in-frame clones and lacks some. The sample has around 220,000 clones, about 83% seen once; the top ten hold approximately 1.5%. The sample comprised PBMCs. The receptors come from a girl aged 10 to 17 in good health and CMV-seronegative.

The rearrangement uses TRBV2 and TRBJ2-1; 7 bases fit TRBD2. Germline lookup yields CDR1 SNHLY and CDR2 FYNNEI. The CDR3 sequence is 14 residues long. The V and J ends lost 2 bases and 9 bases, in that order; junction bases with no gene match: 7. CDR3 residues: CASSERREKVEQFF. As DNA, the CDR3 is TGTGCCAGCAGTGAAAGGCGGGAGAAAGTTGAGCAGTTCTTC.

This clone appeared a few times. The CDR3 sequence is CASSDSYITEAFF. CDR3 DNA: TGCGCCAGCAGTGACAGTTACATCACTGAAGCTTTCTTT. This chain connects TRBV5-1 to TRBJ1-1, with D maybe TRBD1 (5 bases). The CDR3 is 13 amino acids. Trimming shortened V by 5 bases and J by 4 bases, and 12 bases separated the two germline ends. CDR1 SGHRS and CDR2 YFSETQ come from the germline V gene.

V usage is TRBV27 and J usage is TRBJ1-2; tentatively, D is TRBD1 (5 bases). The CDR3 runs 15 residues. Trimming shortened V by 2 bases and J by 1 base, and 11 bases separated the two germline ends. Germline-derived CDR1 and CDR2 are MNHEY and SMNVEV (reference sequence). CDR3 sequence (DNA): TGTGCCAGCAGTTTAGCGCAGGGAGGTAACTATGGCTACACCTTC. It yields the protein CASSLAQGGNYGYTF.

CDR3 bases: TGTGCCAGTAGTATAGGGGCAGGAAAACTGTTTTTT. It is translated as CASSIGAGKLFF. The gene calls are TRBV19 and TRBJ1-4; the D is unclear. Deletions cut 1 base from V and 10 bases from J, with 7 bases between. This CDR3 contains 12 residues. Germline assignment: CDR1 LNHDA and CDR2 SQIVND (reference sequence).